This T cell receptor beta chain appears in the sequencing data of a study of T cells in localized non-small cell lung cancer. Study-level results: Appearing in adjacent lung were a median approximately 50 of the top 100 tumor clones. Longer overall survival was associated with a higher density of T cells in the blood. Clonality peaked in uninvolved adjacent lung rather than tumor.

This table comes from immunoSEQ multiplex PCR, and its TCRdb copy is limited to in-frame clones, with some not included. The data show 72,000 or so clones, 84% seen once. For this clone: What it binds is not known.

The sequence was obtained from an older female donor with stage I lung adenocarcinoma. Source: peripheral blood, taken before any cancer treatment.

CDR3 sequence: CASSFSTHQPQHF. CDR3 nucleotides: TGTGCCAGCAGTTTTAGCACTCATCAGCCCCAGCATTTT. The chain combines TRBV27 with TRBJ1-5; D gene ambiguous. The V end was cut by 3 bases, the J end by 5 bases, with 8 bases between. The CDR3 is made up of 13 amino acids. Germline V lookup: CDR1 MNHEY, CDR2 SMNVEV (reference sequence).